This TCR beta chain was profiled in a study of Graves' ophthalmopathy and Graves' hyperthyroidism. Looking at the study overall: Researchers obtained peripheral blood at initial diagnosis, before any treatment had begun.

This clonotype was counted only a few times. The antigen is undetermined. The study, taken as a whole, reports: Blood also held most thyroid clonotypes expanded above 0.001 frequency.

Germline loops: CDR1 MGHRA, CDR2 YSYEKL. V lost 1 base and J lost 7; bases outside the gene matches: 12. CDR3 size: 16 residues. Amplified TCR beta CDR3 regions were obtained using RNA transcripts as template. HTBI primers primed a first-round RT-PCR, and a second-round multiplex PCR followed. TCRdb independently ran MiXCR on the multiplex PCR reads; one entry per CDR3 protein. The sample lists almost 400,000 distinct CDR3 sequences, approximately 16% occurring once. Ophthalmopathy in the donors was of moderate-to-severe activity, with CAS ≥3, NOSPECS ≥4 and duration under 3 months. Other autoimmune diseases, uncontrolled infections, pregnancy or lactation led to the exclusion of patients.

V gene TRBV4-1 combines with J gene TRBJ2-7; the match to TRBD2 covers 8 bases. The specimen was peripheral blood. The sequence came from a woman aged 18-29 years with Graves' ophthalmopathy. The CDR3 DNA reads TGCGCCAGCAGCCAAGCATCGGGGGGGAATACGCATGAGCAGTACTTC. Amino acids: CASSQASGGNTHEQYF.